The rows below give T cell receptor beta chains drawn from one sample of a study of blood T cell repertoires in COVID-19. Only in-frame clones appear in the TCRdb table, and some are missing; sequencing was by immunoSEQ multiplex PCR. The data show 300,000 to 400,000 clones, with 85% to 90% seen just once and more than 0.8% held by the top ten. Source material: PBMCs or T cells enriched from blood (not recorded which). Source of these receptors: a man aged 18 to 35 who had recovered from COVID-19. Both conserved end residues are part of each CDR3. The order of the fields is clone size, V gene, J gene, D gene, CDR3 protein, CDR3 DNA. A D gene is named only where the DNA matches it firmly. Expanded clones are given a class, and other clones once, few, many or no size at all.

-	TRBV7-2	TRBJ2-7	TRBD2	CASSLVLAGAREQYF	TGTGCCAGCAGCTTAGTATTAGCGGGGGCAAGGGAGCAGTACTTC
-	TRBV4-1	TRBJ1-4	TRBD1	CASSQHAGQGNEKLFF	TGCGCCAGCAGCCAGCATGCGGGACAGGGCAATGAAAAACTGTTTTTT
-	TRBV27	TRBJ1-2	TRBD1	CASSSRTGLAYGYTF	TGTGCCAGCAGTTCCCGGACAGGGTTGGCCTATGGCTACACCTTC
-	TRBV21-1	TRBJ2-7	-	CASSKAIAGSYEQYF	TGTGCCAGCAGCAAAGCGATAGCGGGATCCTACGAGCAGTACTTC
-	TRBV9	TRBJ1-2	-	CASSVVPGQHGYTF	TGTGCCAGCAGCGTAGTCCCCGGACAGCACGGCTACACCTTC
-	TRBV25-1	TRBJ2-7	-	CASSEYIQMDMSSYEQYF	TGTGCCAGCAGTGAATATATTCAGATGGACATGTCCTCCTACGAGCAGTACTTC
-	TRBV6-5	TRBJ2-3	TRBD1	CASSNRGFLDTQYF	TGTGCCAGCAGCAACAGGGGGTTTTTGGATACGCAGTATTTT
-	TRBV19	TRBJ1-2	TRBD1	CATRQGAAYGYTF	TGTGCCACCCGTCAGGGGGCCGCCTATGGCTACACCTTC
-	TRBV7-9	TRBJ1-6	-	CASSLRGIENSPLHF	TGTGCCAGCAGCTTAAGAGGTATTGAGAATTCACCCCTCCACTTT
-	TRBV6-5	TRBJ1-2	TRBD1	CASSRRDSLYGYTF	TGTGCCAGCAGCCGCCGGGACAGTCTCTATGGCTACACCTTC
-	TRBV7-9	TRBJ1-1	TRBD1	CASSFQLTGGNTEAFF	TGTGCCAGCAGCTTCCAATTGACAGGGGGGAACACTGAAGCTTTCTTT
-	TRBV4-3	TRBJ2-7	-	CASSSGYEQYF	TGCGCCAGCAGCTCAGGGTATGAGCAGTACTTC
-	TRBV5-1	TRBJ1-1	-	CASSLEAGLTEAFF	TGCGCCAGCAGCTTGGAAGCAGGGCTCACTGAAGCTTTCTTT
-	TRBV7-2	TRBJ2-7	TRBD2	CASSSGTSGSYEQYF	TGTGCCAGCAGCTCGGGGACTAGCGGGAGCTACGAGCAGTACTTC
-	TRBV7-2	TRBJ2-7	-	CASSSQGSSYEQYF	TGTGCCAGCAGCTCCCAGGGGAGCTCCTACGAGCAGTACTTC
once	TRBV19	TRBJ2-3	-	CASSIVGRTTDTQYF	TGTGCCAGTAGTATAGTGGGGAGGACCACAGATACGCAGTATTTT
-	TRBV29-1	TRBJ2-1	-	CSVEENRVDEQFF	TGCAGCGTTGAAGAGAACAGGGTCGATGAGCAGTTCTTC
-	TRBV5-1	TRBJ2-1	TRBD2	CASSLSGRANEQFF	TGCGCCAGCAGCCTAAGCGGGAGGGCCAATGAGCAGTTCTTC
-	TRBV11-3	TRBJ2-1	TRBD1	CASSLAGQGKFF	TGTGCCAGCAGCTTAGCGGGACAGGGAAAGTTCTTC
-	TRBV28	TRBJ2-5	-	CASSRTDQETQYF	TGTGCCAGCAGCCGGACAGATCAAGAGACCCAGTACTTC
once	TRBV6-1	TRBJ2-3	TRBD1	CAIPRGGQGADTQYF	TGTGCTATCCCCCGGGGGGGACAGGGGGCAGATACGCAGTATTTT
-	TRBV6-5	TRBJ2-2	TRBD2	CASSYARTSFTGELFF	TGTGCCAGCAGTTACGCGCGGACTAGCTTCACCGGGGAGCTGTTTTTT
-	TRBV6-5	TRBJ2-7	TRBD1	CAGTRQGSYEQYF	TGTGCCGGGACCCGACAGGGCTCCTACGAGCAGTACTTC
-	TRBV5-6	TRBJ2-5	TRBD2	CASSFGTSGSLETQYF	TGTGCCAGCAGTTTTGGGACTAGCGGGAGTCTTGAGACCCAGTACTTC
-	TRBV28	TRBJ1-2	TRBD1	CASRERTGDLGGYTF	TGTGCCAGCAGGGAAAGAACAGGGGATTTGGGTGGCTACACCTTC
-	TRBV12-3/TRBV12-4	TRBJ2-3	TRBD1	CASQRGRLDTQYF	TGTGCCAGCCAGAGGGGGCGATTAGATACGCAGTATTTT
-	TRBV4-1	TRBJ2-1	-	CASSQVGVSRGGDEQFF	TGCGCCAGCAGCCAAGTTGGTGTGAGCAGGGGTGGGGATGAGCAGTTCTTC
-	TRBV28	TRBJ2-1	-	CASRLDLREARWNEQFF	TGTGCCAGCCGCCTGGATTTGAGGGAGGCCCGGTGGAATGAGCAGTTCTTC
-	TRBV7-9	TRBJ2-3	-	CASSFSSLRTDTQYF	TGTGCCAGCAGCTTCTCCTCTCTTCGCACAGATACGCAGTATTTT
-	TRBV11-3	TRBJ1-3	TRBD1	CASSLDSGQQNTIYF	TGTGCCAGCAGCTTAGATTCGGGACAGCAAAACACCATATATTTT
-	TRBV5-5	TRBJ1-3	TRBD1	CASSFPGQGYTIYF	TGTGCCAGCAGCTTCCCCGGACAGGGATACACCATATATTTT
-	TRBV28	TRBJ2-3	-	CASTLGPSGAGGTQYF	TGTGCCAGCACCCTGGGGCCCTCAGGGGCAGGTGGGACGCAGTATTTT
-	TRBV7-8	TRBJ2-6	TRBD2	CASSLAGGSGANVLTF	TGTGCCAGCAGCTTAGCCGGGGGGTCTGGGGCCAACGTCCTGACTTTC
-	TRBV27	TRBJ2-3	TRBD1	CASSLGQGLDTQYF	TGTGCCAGCAGTTTGGGACAGGGGTTAGATACGCAGTATTTT
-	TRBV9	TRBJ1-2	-	CASSVDTRWTF	TGTGCCAGCAGCGTGGACACCCGTTGGACCTTC
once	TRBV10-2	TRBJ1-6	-	CASSEYNRASPLHF	TGCGCCAGCAGTGAATATAACAGGGCTTCACCCCTCCACTTT
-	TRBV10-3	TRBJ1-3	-	CAITNTGNTIYF	TGTGCCATCACCAATACAGGAAACACCATATATTTT
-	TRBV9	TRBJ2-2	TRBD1	CASAGQGNTGELFF	TGTGCCAGCGCAGGACAGGGCAACACCGGGGAGCTGTTTTTT
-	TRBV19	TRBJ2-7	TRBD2	CASSRRPGLAVYEQYF	TGTGCCAGTAGTAGGCGGCCGGGACTAGCGGTCTACGAGCAGTACTTC
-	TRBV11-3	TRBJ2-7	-	CASSLGTTYEQYF	TGTGCCAGCAGCTTAGGGACTACCTACGAGCAGTACTTC
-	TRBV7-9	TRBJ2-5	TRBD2	CASSGHFPGGPETQYF	TGTGCCAGCAGCGGACATTTTCCGGGGGGTCCGGAGACCCAGTACTTC
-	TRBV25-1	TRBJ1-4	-	CASSGGTAVGEKLFF	TGTGCCAGCAGTGGAGGTACGGCGGTTGGTGAAAAACTGTTTTTT
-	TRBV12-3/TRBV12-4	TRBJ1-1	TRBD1	CAIKGQGPTEAFF	TGTGCCATCAAGGGACAGGGGCCCACTGAAGCTTTCTTT
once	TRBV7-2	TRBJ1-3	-	CASSSLGNTIYF	TGTGCCAGCAGCTCCCTTGGAAACACCATATATTTT
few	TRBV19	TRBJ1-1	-	CASITWAGRGGTEAFF	TGTGCCAGTATCACCTGGGCCGGACGGGGGGGTACTGAAGCTTTCTTT
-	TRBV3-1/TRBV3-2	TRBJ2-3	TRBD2	CASSLNRGGGPDTQYF	TGTGCCAGCAGCCTGAATAGGGGCGGGGGGCCAGATACGCAGTATTTT
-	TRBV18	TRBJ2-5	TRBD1	CASSPDSGTGVRKTQYF	TGTGCCAGCTCACCGGATTCCGGGACAGGGGTACGGAAGACCCAGTACTTC
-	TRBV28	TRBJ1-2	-	CASRNSFGGGYGYTF	TGTGCCAGCAGGAATTCCTTTGGGGGAGGCTATGGCTACACCTTC
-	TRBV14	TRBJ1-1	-	CASSQERGPPEAFF	TGTGCCAGCAGCCAAGAAAGGGGTCCGCCTGAAGCTTTCTTT
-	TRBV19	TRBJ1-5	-	CASSIGGSGQPQHF	TGTGCCAGTAGTATTGGGGGCTCAGGGCAGCCCCAGCATTTT
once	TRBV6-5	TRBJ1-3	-	CATSGGTGNTIYF	TGTGCCACCTCCGGAGGTACTGGAAACACCATATATTTT
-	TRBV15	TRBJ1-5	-	CATSSPTTKEEPQHF	TGTGCCACCAGCAGTCCAACGACCAAGGAGGAGCCCCAGCATTTT
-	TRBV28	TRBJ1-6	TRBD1	CASSLTGNNSPLHF	TGTGCCAGCAGTTTGACAGGGAATAATTCACCCCTCCACTTT